This is a list of T cell receptor beta chains from one sample in a study of patients and donors after allogeneic stem cell transplantation. TCRdb used MiXCR to reprocess the RT-PCR reads, holding one entry per CDR3 protein. This table holds about 200,000 distinct CDR3 sequences, 41% found once. Sequencing input: blood, either unsorted or a sorted T cell fraction (not recorded which). The receptors were sampled from a human donor who was either an allogeneic HSCT recipient or a stem cell or donor lymphocyte infusion donor (not recorded which). It is not recorded whose cells these are; they may come from a transplant donor. CDR3s include the opening cysteine and the closing phenylalanine or tryptophan. The order of the fields is J gene, clone size, V gene, D gene, CDR3 protein, CDR3 DNA. The D gene is left open where the match is weak. Clone size is given for some rows only: seen once, a few or many times, or a class if the clone is expanded.

TRBJ1-5,few,TRBV5-5,TRBD1,CASSLEQGASQPQHF,TGTGCCAGCAGCTTGGAACAGGGGGCGAGTCAGCCCCAGCATTTT
TRBJ2-5,-,TRBV5-4,TRBD2,CASSKGLAEETQYF,TGTGCCAGCAGCAAAGGCCTAGCGGAAGAGACCCAGTACTTC
TRBJ2-2,-,TRBV5-1,-,CASSYLATTGELFF,TGCGCCAGCAGCTACCTAGCCACCACCGGGGAGCTGTTTTTT
TRBJ2-7,few,TRBV3-1,-,CASSQNTWGYEQYF,TGTGCCAGCAGCCAAAACACCTGGGGCTACGAGCAGTACTTC
TRBJ2-7,many,TRBV6-2/TRBV6-3,TRBD2,CASNNFLAGDSYEQYF,TGTGCCAGCAACAACTTCCTAGCGGGGGACTCCTACGAGCAGTACTTC
TRBJ1-1,-,TRBV30,-,CAWSSGLYTEAFF,TGTGCCTGGAGTTCCGGGTTGTACACTGAAGCTTTCTTT
TRBJ1-6,-,TRBV6-6,-,CASSYGQQVYNSPLHF,TGTGCCAGCAGTTACGGACAACAGGTGTATAATTCACCCCTCCACTTT
TRBJ1-2,-,TRBV12-3/TRBV12-4,-,CASSFAPGLDYGYTF,TGTGCCAGCAGTTTTGCCCCAGGCCTGGACTATGGCTACACCTTC
TRBJ2-3,few,TRBV7-9,-,CASSLAHPTDTQYF,TGTGCCAGCAGCTTAGCGCACCCCACAGATACGCAGTATTTT
TRBJ2-5,once,TRBV7-9,-,CASTRSGKETQYF,TGTGCCAGCACCCGGTCCGGGAAAGAGACCCAGTACTTC
TRBJ2-1,-,TRBV30,-,CAHTRDLLDEQFF,TGTGCCCACACCCGGGACTTATTGGATGAGCAGTTCTTC
TRBJ2-5,-,TRBV12-3/TRBV12-4,-,CASSFVTEQETQYF,TGTGCCAGCAGTTTTGTCACAGAGCAAGAGACCCAGTACTTC
TRBJ2-1,few,TRBV24-1,TRBD1,CATSADWDSNEQFF,TGTGCCACCAGTGCCGACTGGGACAGCAATGAGCAGTTCTTC
TRBJ1-1,-,TRBV29-1,-,CSVEDFGYEAFF,TGCAGCGTTGAAGATTTCGGTTATGAAGCTTTCTTT
TRBJ2-6,once,TRBV10-3,-,CAIRTTTTVSSGANVLTF,TGTGCCATCAGAACAACAACGACAGTAAGCTCTGGGGCCAACGTCCTGACTTTC
TRBJ2-3,-,TRBV29-1,TRBD1,CSVKGQGAFRDTQYF,TGCAGCGTGAAAGGACAGGGGGCGTTTAGGGATACGCAGTATTTT
TRBJ1-1,-,TRBV12-3/TRBV12-4,TRBD1,CASRRTGGYTEAFF,TGTGCCAGCAGGAGGACAGGGGGCTACACTGAAGCTTTCTTT
TRBJ2-7,-,TRBV13,TRBD2,CASRAAGAYEQYF,TGTGCCAGCAGAGCGGCGGGAGCCTACGAGCAGTACTTC
TRBJ2-1,-,TRBV29-1,TRBD2,CSRTSGTDEQFF,TGCAGCCGGACTAGCGGGACCGATGAGCAGTTCTTC
TRBJ2-5,few,TRBV3-1,TRBD2,CASSQDRLAGRTQYF,TGTGCCAGCAGCCAAGATCGACTAGCGGGCCGGACCCAGTACTTC
TRBJ1-2,few,TRBV15,TRBD1,CATSRETGSNYGYTF,TGTGCCACCAGCAGAGAGACAGGGTCTAACTATGGCTACACCTTC
TRBJ2-5,medium-sized,TRBV3-1,-,CASSDMRAGHKETQYF,TGTGCCAGCAGCGATATGAGAGCAGGGCACAAAGAGACCCAGTACTTC
TRBJ2-7,-,TRBV7-9,-,CASSLGRAYEQYF,TGTGCCAGCAGCTTAGGCAGGGCCTACGAGCAGTACTTC
TRBJ2-1,few,TRBV5-1,TRBD2,CASSFGLANNEQFF,TGCGCCAGCAGCTTTGGACTAGCGAACAATGAGCAGTTCTTC
TRBJ1-2,few,TRBV4-2,TRBD1,CASSQDPGTGLSHGYTF,TGTGCCAGCAGCCAAGATCCCGGGACAGGGTTGAGCCATGGCTACACCTTC
TRBJ1-5,few,TRBV12-3/TRBV12-4,TRBD1,CASSGTGRQPQHF,TGTGCCAGCAGTGGGACAGGGAGACAGCCCCAGCATTTT